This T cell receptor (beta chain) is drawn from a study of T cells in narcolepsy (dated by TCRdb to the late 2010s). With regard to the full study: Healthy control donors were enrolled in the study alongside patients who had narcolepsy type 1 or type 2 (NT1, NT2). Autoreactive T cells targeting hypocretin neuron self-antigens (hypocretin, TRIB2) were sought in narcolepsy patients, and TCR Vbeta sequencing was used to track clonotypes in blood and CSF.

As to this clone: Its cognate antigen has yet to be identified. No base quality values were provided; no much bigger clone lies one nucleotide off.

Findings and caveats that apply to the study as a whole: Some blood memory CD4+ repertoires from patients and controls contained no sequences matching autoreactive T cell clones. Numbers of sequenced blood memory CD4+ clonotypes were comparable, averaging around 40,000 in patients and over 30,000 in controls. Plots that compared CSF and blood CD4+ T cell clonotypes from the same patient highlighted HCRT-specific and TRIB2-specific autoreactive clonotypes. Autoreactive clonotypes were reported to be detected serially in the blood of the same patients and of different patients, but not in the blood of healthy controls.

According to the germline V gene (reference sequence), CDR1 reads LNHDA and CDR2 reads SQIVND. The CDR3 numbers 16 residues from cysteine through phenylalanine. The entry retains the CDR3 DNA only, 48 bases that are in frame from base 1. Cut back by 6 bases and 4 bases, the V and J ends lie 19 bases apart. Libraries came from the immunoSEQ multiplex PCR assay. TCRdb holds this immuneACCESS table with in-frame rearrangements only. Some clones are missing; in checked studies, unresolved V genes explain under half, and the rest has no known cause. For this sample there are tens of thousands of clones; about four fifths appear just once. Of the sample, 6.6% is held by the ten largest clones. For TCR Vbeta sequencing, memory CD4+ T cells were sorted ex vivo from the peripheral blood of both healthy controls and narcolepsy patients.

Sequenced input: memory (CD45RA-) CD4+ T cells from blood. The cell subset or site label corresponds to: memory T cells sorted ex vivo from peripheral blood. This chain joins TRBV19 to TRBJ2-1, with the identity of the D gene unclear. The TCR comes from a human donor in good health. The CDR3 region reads CASRVTGSTVYNEQFF. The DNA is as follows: TGTGCCAGTAGGGTAACGGGCAGTACAGTTTACAATGAGCAGTTCTTC.